A single sample is the source of the 15 T cell receptor beta chains below, sequenced in a study of blood T cell repertoires in COVID-19. Repertoires were generated with immunoSEQ multiplex PCR, while TCRdb's copy carries only in-frame clones and drops some. The sample includes about 37,000 clones, 81% of them seen just once. The material sequenced was peripheral blood. All receptors come from an older man with COVID-19, enrolled during active disease.

The chain employs TRBV19 and TRBJ1-6; D perhaps matches TRBD1 (5 bases). The CDR3 runs to 15 residues. V was clipped by 7 bases and J by 5 bases, with 15 bases between them. Per germline, CDR1 LNHDA and CDR2 SQIVND (reference sequence). The CDR3 coding sequence is TGTGCCAGTACTGAGTGGTCAGGGAATAATTCACCCCTCCACTTT. Translation gives CASTEWSGNNSPLHF.

The genes are TRBV10-3 and TRBJ1-5, with a weak D call TRBD1 (5 bases). V shed 3 bases and J shed 6 bases, with 18 bases lying between them. The CDR3 length is 16 residues. Germline CDR1 and CDR2: ENHRY and SYGVKD. Written as DNA, the CDR3 is TGTGCCATCAGTGATTTCGACTGGGGGGTTGGTCAGCCCCAGCATTTT. Translation: CAISDFDWGVGQPQHF.

This chain connects TRBV13 to TRBJ1-2, with TRBD1 as a possible D gene (5 bases). CDR1 and CDR2 (germline): PRHDT, FYEKMQ (reference sequence). The CDR3 loop spans 15 amino acids. Trimming stripped 5 bases from V and 4 bases from J, with 17 bases between. The CDR3, as DNA: TGTGCCAGCAGCGTCTACAATCAGGGTTCCTATGGCTACACCTTC. Amino acids: CASSVYNQGSYGYTF.

This sequence joins TRBV5-8 and TRBJ2-2; 7 bases are shared with TRBD1. CDR3 length: 17 residues. Per germline, CDR1 SGHTS and CDR2 YDEGEE. The J segment lost 4 bases and the V segment lost 4 bases, leaving 13 bases of the junction unmatched. This CDR3 reads CASSPREGARVTGELFF. The CDR3 DNA follows: TGTGCCAGCAGCCCCCGCGAGGGGGCGAGGGTCACCGGGGAGCTGTTTTTT.

The gene calls are TRBV7-6 and TRBJ2-3; the match to TRBD2 covers 16 bases. Germline CDR1 is SGHVS and CDR2 is FNYEAQ. This CDR3 is built from 17 residues. Germline trimming cut 0 bases from V and 4 bases from J; bases unmatched to any gene: 1. CDR3 residues: CASSLAGLAGGPDTQYF. For the CDR3, the DNA is TGTGCCAGCAGCTTAGCGGGACTAGCGGGAGGGCCAGATACGCAGTATTTT.

The V call is TRBV5-1, the J call TRBJ1-1; TRBD1 is a possible D gene (6 bases). This CDR3 spans 16 amino acids. V lost 5 bases and J 0 bases, leaving 17 bases between the germline ends. The germline gives CDR1 SGHRS, CDR2 YFSETQ. CDR3 sequence reads: CASRPWTDTMNTEAFF. The DNA of the CDR3 is TGCGCCAGCAGACCTTGGACAGACACTATGAACACTGAAGCTTTCTTT.

The CDR3 DNA reads as TGTGCCAGCAGTTACTCGGCAGGGAACTCCTATGGCTACACCTTC. It specifies CASSYSAGNSYGYTF. V is TRBV6-5 and J is TRBJ1-2; perhaps TRBD1 as D (5 bases). Germline V gene sequence: CDR1 MNHEY, CDR2 SVGAGI. V lost 0 bases and J lost 4, with 12 bases in between. The CDR3 has 15 residues.

V is TRBV12-3 or TRBV12-4 and J is TRBJ2-1; TRBD2 might be the D (5 bases). This CDR3 comprises 13 residues. The V end was cut by 6 bases, the J end by 6 bases, with 12 bases between. The CDR3 region has the DNA TGTGCCAGCAGGATTATGGCGGGCAATGAGCAGTTCTTC. Protein: CASRIMAGNEQFF.

The rearrangement links TRBV19 to TRBJ2-3; 8 bases agree with TRBD2. The CDR3 length is 16 residues. Germline V gene data show CDR1 as LNHDA and CDR2 as SQIVND (reference sequence). V shed 5 bases and J 8 bases; nucleotides not matched to a gene: 15. The CDR3 sequence is CASSPSSGPNQRTQYF. CDR3 in DNA: TGTGCCAGTAGTCCCTCTAGCGGGCCAAATCAACGTACGCAGTATTTT.

The V gene is TRBV6-1, the J gene TRBJ2-2, with TRBD2 matching over 7 bases. Germline trimming cut 0 bases from V and 6 bases from J; bases unmatched to any gene: 7. Per germline, CDR1 MNHNS and CDR2 SASEGT. The CDR3 sequence is 16 residues long. The CDR3: CASSEARPGGAGELFF. CDR3 DNA sequence: TGTGCCAGCAGTGAAGCGCGTCCGGGAGGAGCCGGGGAGCTGTTTTTT.

The CDR3 nucleotides read TGTGCCAGCAGTCCACAAGAGACCCAGTACTTC. Protein product: CASSPQETQYF. This chain links TRBV11-1 with TRBJ2-5; D unclear. The CDR3 extends over 11 amino acids. Germline V lookup: CDR1 SGHAT, CDR2 FQDESV (reference sequence). Trimming removed 6 bases from V and 2 bases from J, with 4 bases in between.

J is TRBJ2-7 and V is TRBV10-3; 7 bases map to TRBD1. Germline CDR1 and CDR2: ENHRY and SYGVKD. There are 14 residues in the CDR3. V shed 4 bases and J 7 bases; nucleotides not matched to a gene: 10. CDR3: CAISVGDRVGEQYF. The CDR3 nucleotides are TGTGCCATCAGTGTAGGAGACAGGGTGGGAGAGCAGTACTTC.

Note on this clone: Other nucleotide sequences in the sample specify the same CDR3. The rearrangement links TRBV5-1 to TRBJ2-1; 7 nucleotides align to TRBD1. Trimming at V came to 6 bases and at J to 3 bases, leaving 3 bases not matched to a gene. Germline lookup yields CDR1 SGHRS and CDR2 YFSETQ. The CDR3 loop spans 13 amino acids. CDR3 amino acids: CASTRDSYNEQFF. The CDR3 DNA follows: TGCGCCAGCACCAGGGACAGCTACAATGAGCAGTTCTTC.

The chain links TRBV11-2 to TRBJ2-7, with TRBD1 matching 8 bases. With V trimmed by 4 bases and J by 5 bases, 10 bases remained unmatched. The CDR3 consists of 15 residues. Germline CDR1 SGHAT, CDR2 FQNNGV. This CDR3 reads CASSSVDRATHEQYF. In DNA, the CDR3 is TGTGCCAGCAGCTCCGTGGACAGGGCGACCCACGAGCAGTACTTC. The whole variable domain, filled in from reference TRBV11-2 and TRBJ2-7, reads EAGVAQSPRYKIIEKRQSVAFWCNPISGHATLYWYQQILGQGPKLLIQFQNNGVVDDSQLPKDRFSAERLKGVDSTLKIQPAKLEDSAVYLCASSSVDRATHEQYFGPGTRLTVT.

This chain connects TRBV9 to TRBJ1-2, with D maybe TRBD1 (6 bases). Germline loops: CDR1 SGDLS, CDR2 YYNGEE. V was cut by 3 bases and J by 5 bases, with 14 bases left in between. The CDR3 contains 14 residues. The CDR3 loop reads CASSAGQKVYGYTF. The CDR3 DNA is TGTGCCAGCAGCGCCGGACAGAAAGTTTATGGCTACACCTTC.